Following are 10 T cell receptor beta chains from one sample sequenced in a study of STAT5B mutations in CD4+ large granular lymphocyte leukemia. TCRdb's copy holds only in-frame clones and misses some; the assay was immunoSEQ multiplex PCR. The sample holds roughly 30,000 clones, around three quarters seen once. Sequenced: CD4+ T cells from blood buffy coats. All receptors come from a human donor in good health.

The chain links TRBV25-1 to TRBJ1-1; D call uncertain. This CDR3 is built from 13 residues. The V gene's germline CDR1 is MGHDK and CDR2 SYGVNS. Between the trimmed V and J ends, which lost 1 base and 8 bases, there was a span of 11 bases. As DNA, the CDR3 is TGTGCCAGCAGTGAATCGGGCTTTCCCGAAGCTTTCTTT. Translating it yields CASSESGFPEAFF.

The V call is TRBV6-6, the J call TRBJ2-1; TRBD1 aligns across 10 bases. With V trimmed by 7 bases and J by 9 bases, 9 bases remained unmatched. Germline V gene lookup returns CDR1 MNHNY and CDR2 SVGAGI (reference sequence). The CDR3 sequence is 14 residues long. CDR3 nucleotide sequence: TGTGCCAGCACCAGACAGGGGGCATTGGGTGAGCAGTTCTTC. Translation gives CASTRQGALGEQFF.

The chain has TRBV19 and TRBJ1-2; D not resolved. V was trimmed by 3 bases and J by 4 bases, leaving 18 bases between them. This CDR3 has 16 amino acids. The germline V gene encodes CDR1 LNHDA and CDR2 SQIVND (reference sequence). The CDR3 spells CASSIGSGGVPYGYTF. The DNA of the CDR3 is TGTGCCAGTAGTATCGGTTCCGGTGGGGTCCCCTATGGCTACACCTTC.

The chain carries TRBV29-1 and TRBJ2-5; a possible D gene is TRBD2 (5 bases). V lost 4 bases to trimming and J lost 2 bases, with 5 bases between them. The CDR3 runs 11 residues. CDR1 and CDR2 from the germline V gene are SQVTM and ANQGSEA. For the CDR3, the DNA is TGCAGCGTTGTAGCGCAAGAGACCCAGTACTTC. As protein: CSVVAQETQYF.

This CDR3 is CASSAKSQDGGSGEKLFF. CDR3 nucleotides: TGTGCCAGCAGTGCAAAATCACAAGATGGGGGGAGCGGTGAAAAACTGTTTTTT. V gene TRBV6-4 combines with J gene TRBJ1-4; weak D call: TRBD1 (5 bases). Trimming cost V 4 bases and J 7 bases, with 25 bases left between them. Germline V gene data show CDR1 as MRHNA and CDR2 as SNTAGT. The CDR3 consists of 18 residues.

The gene calls are TRBV7-6 and TRBJ2-7; TRBD2 might be the D (5 bases). The germline gives CDR1 SGHVS, CDR2 FNYEAQ. V was shortened by 1 base and J by 7 bases, with 11 bases between the two germline ends. The CDR3 has 13 residues. The chain's CDR3 is CASSLESRREQYF. CDR3 bases: TGTGCCAGCAGCTTAGAGTCGAGGAGGGAGCAGTACTTC.

The chain has TRBV18 and TRBJ2-7, with 11 bases lining up with TRBD2. The CDR3 extends over 15 amino acids. V was clipped by 2 bases and J by 2 bases; unmatched bases: 2. Per the germline V gene, CDR1 is KGHSH and CDR2 is LQKENI. The CDR3 DNA reads as TGTGCCAGCTCACCAATGGGACTAGCGGCCTACGAGCAGTACTTC. Translation gives CASSPMGLAAYEQYF.

V gene TRBV6-6 combines with J gene TRBJ1-1; D not certain. This CDR3 has 15 residues. Looked up from germline, CDR1 is MNHNY and CDR2 is SVGAGI (reference sequence). Trimming shortened V by 4 bases and J by 1 base, and 13 bases separated the two germline ends. CDR3 in amino acids: CASSSPGKTNTEAFF. The CDR3 nucleotides are TGTGCCAGCAGTTCCCCGGGCAAGACGAACACTGAAGCTTTCTTT.

This chain uses TRBV5-1 with TRBJ2-2, with D unresolved. Germline CDR1 reads SGHRS; CDR2 reads YFSETQ. The V end lost 0 bases, the J end lost 2 bases, and 11 bases lay between the germline ends. This CDR3 has 16 amino acids. The CDR3 loop reads CASSLATQGNTGELFF. The CDR3, as DNA: TGCGCCAGCAGCTTGGCCACACAAGGCAACACCGGGGAGCTGTTTTTT.

This chain uses TRBV13 with TRBJ1-6; the D is unclear. The CDR3 has 16 residues. V was cut by 5 bases and J by 1 base, with 12 bases left in between. Germline-derived CDR1 and CDR2 are PRHDT and FYEKMQ (reference sequence). CDR3 nucleotides: TGTGCCAGCAGCCGGAACGGCGGATCCTATAATTCACCCCTCCACTTT. Its translation: CASSRNGGSYNSPLHF.